This TCR beta chain is drawn from a study of T cell repertoires in cytomegalovirus infection. The wider study: It was the public TCR beta signatures that indicated both CMV infection and matching HLA type. Study-wide points: HLA-C-restricted CMV-specific TCR beta clonotypes prevailed in the ex vivo response. Totalled public TCR beta family frequency picked out people who carried CMV plus the relevant HLA.

CDR3 length: 13 residues. V gave up 3 bases and J gave up 0 bases, with 8 bases separating them. The germline V gene encodes CDR1 DFQATT and CDR2 SNEGSKA (reference sequence). From the reads, TCRdb called clonotypes with MiXCR, one entry per CDR3 protein. Found here are about 300,000 distinct CDR3 sequences, about 9.2% of them singletons; the top ten hold approximately 2.4%. This clonotype was counted at least ten times. Antigen unknown. The receptor's source is a human donor in good health (CMV status not recorded). Some clones in this sample may be carry-over from other donors' samples. Material for sequencing was PBMCs. The V call is TRBV20-1, the J call TRBJ1-1, with D perhaps matching TRBD1 (5 bases). The CDR3, as DNA: TGCAGTGCTAGCGGGGGGATGAACACTGAAGCTTTCTTT. Its protein product is CSASGGMNTEAFF.